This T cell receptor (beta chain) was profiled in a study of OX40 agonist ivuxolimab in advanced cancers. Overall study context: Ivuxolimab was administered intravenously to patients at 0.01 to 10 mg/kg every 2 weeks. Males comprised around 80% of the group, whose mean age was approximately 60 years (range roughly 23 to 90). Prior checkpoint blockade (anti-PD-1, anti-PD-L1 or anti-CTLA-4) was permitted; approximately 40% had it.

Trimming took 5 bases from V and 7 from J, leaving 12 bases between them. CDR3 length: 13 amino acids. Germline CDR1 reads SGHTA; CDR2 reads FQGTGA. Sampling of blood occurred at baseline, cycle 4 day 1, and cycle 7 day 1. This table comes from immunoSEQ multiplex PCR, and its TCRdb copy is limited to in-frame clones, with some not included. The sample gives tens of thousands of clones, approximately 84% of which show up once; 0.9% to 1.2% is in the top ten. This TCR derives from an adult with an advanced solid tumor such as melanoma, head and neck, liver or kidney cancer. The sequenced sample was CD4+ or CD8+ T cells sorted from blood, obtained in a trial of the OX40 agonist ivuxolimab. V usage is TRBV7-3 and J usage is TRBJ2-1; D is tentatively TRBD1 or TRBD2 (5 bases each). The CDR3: CASSLAQVNEQFF. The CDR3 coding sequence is TGTGCCAGCAGCCTAGCACAGGTGAATGAGCAGTTCTTC.